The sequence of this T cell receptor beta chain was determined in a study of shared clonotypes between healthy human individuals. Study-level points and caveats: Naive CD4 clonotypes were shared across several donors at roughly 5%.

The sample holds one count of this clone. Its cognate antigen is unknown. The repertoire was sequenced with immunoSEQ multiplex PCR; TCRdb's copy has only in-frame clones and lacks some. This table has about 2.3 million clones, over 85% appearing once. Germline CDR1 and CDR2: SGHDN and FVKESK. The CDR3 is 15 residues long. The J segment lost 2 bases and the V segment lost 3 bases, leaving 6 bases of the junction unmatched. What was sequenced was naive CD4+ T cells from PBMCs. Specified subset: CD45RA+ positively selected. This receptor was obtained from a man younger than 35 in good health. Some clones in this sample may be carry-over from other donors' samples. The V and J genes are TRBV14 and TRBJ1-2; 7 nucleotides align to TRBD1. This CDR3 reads CASSQSTGRNYGYTF. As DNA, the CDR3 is TGTGCCAGCAGCCAGTCGACAGGGCGCAACTATGGCTACACCTTC.